The entry below gives a single T cell receptor (beta chain) sequence along with its context. Antigen unknown. This entry comes from a study of CD8 T cells in Susac syndrome. Turning to the study itself: Active disease was present in five or six of the sequenced Susac syndrome patients, whereas under 10 of them were in remission. Study-wide results and limits: Peak Susac CD8+ clonal expansion occurred in TEMRA cells and active patients. In total CD8+ repertoires, around 17 Susac-specific public clones were detected, and CD8+ TEMRA repertoires contained four to six.

Germline CDR1 and CDR2: MDHEN and SYDVKM. Trimming removed 1 base from V and 4 bases from J, with 17 bases in between. The CDR3 spans 17 residues. Random hexamers served to reverse transcribe about 0.5 to 1 ug RNA. TCR beta CDR3 was amplified by immunoSEQ multiplex PCR. This amplification extended across 54 Vbeta and 13 Jbeta segments. Using its own MiXCR run on the immunoSEQ multiplex PCR reads, TCRdb lists one record per CDR3 protein. The sample consists of 200,000 or so distinct CDR3 sequences, 95% of them appearing once. The chain uses TRBV28 and TRBJ2-1; D gene ambiguous. The sequence was collected from a human donor with Susac syndrome. Sequencing input: CD8+ T cells from PBMCs. The CDR3: CASSLLGRPKPYNEQFF. In DNA form, the CDR3 reads TGTGCCAGCAGTTTATTAGGACGCCCAAAGCCTTACAATGAGCAGTTCTTC.